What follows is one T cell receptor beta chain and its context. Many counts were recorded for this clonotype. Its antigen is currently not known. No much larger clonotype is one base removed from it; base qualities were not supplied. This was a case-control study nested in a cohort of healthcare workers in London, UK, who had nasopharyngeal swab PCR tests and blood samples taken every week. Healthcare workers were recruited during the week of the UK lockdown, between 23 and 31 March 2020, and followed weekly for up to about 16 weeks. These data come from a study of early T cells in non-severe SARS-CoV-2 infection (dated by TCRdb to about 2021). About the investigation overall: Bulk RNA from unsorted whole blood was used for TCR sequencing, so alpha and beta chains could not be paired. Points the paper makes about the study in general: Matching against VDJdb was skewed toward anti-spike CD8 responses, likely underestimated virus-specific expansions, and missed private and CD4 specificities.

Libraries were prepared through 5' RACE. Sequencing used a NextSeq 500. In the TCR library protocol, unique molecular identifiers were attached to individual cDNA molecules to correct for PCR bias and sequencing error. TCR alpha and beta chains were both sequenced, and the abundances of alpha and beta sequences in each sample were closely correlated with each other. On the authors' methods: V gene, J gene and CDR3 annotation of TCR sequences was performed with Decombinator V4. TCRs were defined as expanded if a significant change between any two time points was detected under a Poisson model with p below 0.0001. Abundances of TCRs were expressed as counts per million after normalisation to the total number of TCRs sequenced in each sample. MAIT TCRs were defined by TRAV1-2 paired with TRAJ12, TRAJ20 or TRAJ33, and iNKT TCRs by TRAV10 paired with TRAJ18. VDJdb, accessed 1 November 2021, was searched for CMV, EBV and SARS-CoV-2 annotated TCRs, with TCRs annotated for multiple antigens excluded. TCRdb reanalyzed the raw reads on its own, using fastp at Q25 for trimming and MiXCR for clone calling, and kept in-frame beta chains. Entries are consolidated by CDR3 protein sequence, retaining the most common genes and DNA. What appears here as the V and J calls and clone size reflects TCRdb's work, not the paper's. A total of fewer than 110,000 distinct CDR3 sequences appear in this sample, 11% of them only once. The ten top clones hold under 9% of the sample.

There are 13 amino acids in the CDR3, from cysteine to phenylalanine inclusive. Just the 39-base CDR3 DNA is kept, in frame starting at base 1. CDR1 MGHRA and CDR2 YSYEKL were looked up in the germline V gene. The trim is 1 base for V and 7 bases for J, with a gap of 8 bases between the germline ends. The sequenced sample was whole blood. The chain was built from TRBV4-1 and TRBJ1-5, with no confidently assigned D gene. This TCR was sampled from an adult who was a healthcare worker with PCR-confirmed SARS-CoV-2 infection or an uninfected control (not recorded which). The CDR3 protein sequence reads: CASSQVVGQPQHF. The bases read TGCGCCAGCAGCCAAGTGGTTGGGCAGCCCCAGCATTTT.